The 14 T cell receptor beta chains given below trace back to one sample, sequenced in a study of neoadjuvant anti-PD-1 for oral cavity cancer (dated by TCRdb to the early 2020s). The library was obtained by the immunoSEQ multiplex PCR assay. TCRdb mirrors the immuneACCESS table, restricted to in-frame sequences. Some clones are absent from its copies; in checked studies, under half trace to an unresolved V gene, and the reason for the others is unknown. The sample records tens of thousands of clones, about 85% of which are singletons. Of the sample, nearly 3.5% falls within the top ten clones. The time point label, read with the paper, signifies: after neoadjuvant nivolumab, at surgical resection. The sequences come from PBMCs, collected after nivolumab (anti-PD-1) treatment. Receptors were obtained from a person aged 40 to 85 with oral cavity squamous cell carcinoma.

The chain employs TRBV6-1 and TRBJ1-5; TRBD1 aligns across 8 bases. J gave up 7 bases and V 9 bases, and 8 bases lay outside the gene matches. Germline V gene lookup returns CDR1 MNHNS and CDR2 SASEGT. This CDR3 is 13 amino acids long. CDR3 sequence: CARLTGGSQPQHF. DNA for the CDR3: TGTGCCAGACTAACAGGGGGAAGCCAGCCCCAGCATTTT.

This sequence joins TRBV6-5 and TRBJ2-2, with D possibly being TRBD2 (7 bases). Per germline, CDR1 MNHEY and CDR2 SVGAGI. This CDR3 is built from 14 residues. V dropped 5 bases and J dropped 7 bases, with 14 bases sitting between them. CDR3 in amino acids: CASSPRGQGGELFF. CDR3 bases: TGTGCCAGCAGTCCGCGGGGGCAGGGCGGGGAGCTGTTTTTT.

The V gene is TRBV19, the J gene TRBJ2-2; 12 nucleotides match TRBD2. Germline values: CDR1 LNHDA, CDR2 SQIVND (reference sequence). V was clipped by 4 bases and J by 3 bases; unmatched bases: 6. The CDR3 contains 17 residues. CDR3 sequence (DNA): TGTGCCAGTAGTAAGGGACTAGCGGGTGGGGACACCGGGGAGCTGTTTTTT. It translates to CASSKGLAGGDTGELFF.

The chain recombines TRBV4-2 with TRBJ2-2, with 9 bases lining up with TRBD2. Germline V CDR1 and CDR2: LGHNA, YNFKEQ. The V segment lost 4 bases and the J segment 3 bases; nucleotides outside the gene matches: 3. This CDR3 comprises 15 residues. The chain's CDR3 is CASSRRLADTGELFF. The DNA for the CDR3 is TGTGCCAGCAGCCGCAGACTAGCGGACACCGGGGAGCTGTTTTTT.

V usage is TRBV2 and J usage is TRBJ2-7; D remains unclear. The CDR3 is 13 residues long. CDR1 and CDR2 (germline): SNHLY, FYNNEI. V dropped 4 bases and J dropped 6 bases, with 13 bases sitting between them. The CDR3 DNA is TGTGCCAGCAGTGGTGCGGCTTCGGGCGAGCAGTACTTC. Protein: CASSGAASGEQYF.

The V call is TRBV7-9, the J call TRBJ2-7; 10 nucleotides align to TRBD1. The CDR3 is 15 amino acids. Trimming cost V 0 bases and J 4 bases; bases outside gene matches: 3. Germline-derived CDR1 and CDR2 are SEHNR and FQNEAQ (reference sequence). CDR3 DNA: TGTGCCAGCAGCTTAGCGGGGACAGGGGTTTACGAGCAGTACTTC. The encoded protein is CASSLAGTGVYEQYF.

This chain links TRBV7-3 with TRBJ2-1, with D tentatively TRBD1 (5 bases). This CDR3 spans 15 amino acids. Trimming pared 2 bases from V and 1 base from J, leaving 9 bases between. CDR1 and CDR2 (germline): SGHTA, FQGTGA. The CDR3 coding sequence is TGTGCCAGCAGCTTATGGTCAGGGTCCTACAATGAGCAGTTCTTC. Protein sequence: CASSLWSGSYNEQFF.

The sample holds one count of this clone. The CDR3 is CAISPADNTEAFF. In DNA form, the CDR3 reads TGTGCCATCAGTCCAGCCGACAACACTGAAGCTTTCTTT. V usage is TRBV10-3 and J usage is TRBJ1-1; D unclear. CDR3 length: 13 residues. Trimming removed 5 bases at V and 2 bases at J, with 9 bases between. The germline V gene has CDR1 ENHRY and CDR2 SYGVKD.

V is TRBV7-9 and J is TRBJ1-2; possibly TRBD1 for D (6 bases). V was trimmed by 5 bases and J by 6 bases, leaving 13 bases between them. The CDR3 extends over 13 amino acids. CDR1 is SEHNR and CDR2 is FQNEAQ in the germline V gene (reference sequence). CDR3 bases: TGTGCCAGCAGCCTACCCCCAGGGGATGGCTACACCTTC. This encodes CASSLPPGDGYTF.

This chain links TRBV4-1 with TRBJ1-6; the D is unclear. The ends were cut back, 0 bases at V and 0 bases at J, with 12 bases in the middle. The CDR3 contains 18 residues. Germline CDR1 reads MGHRA; CDR2 reads YSYEKL. CDR3 DNA sequence: TGCGCCAGCAGCCAAGACCCCAGTGGGAACTCCTATAATTCACCCCTCCACTTT. Its protein is CASSQDPSGNSYNSPLHF.

J is TRBJ1-5 and V is TRBV12-5; maybe TRBD1 (6 bases). This CDR3 contains 16 residues. CDR1 and CDR2 (germline): LGHNT, FRNRAP. Trimming stripped 5 bases from V and 7 bases from J, with 21 bases between. In DNA form, the CDR3 reads TGTGCTAGTGGTGACCCCAGGGGCCAAGGAGGGCAGCCCCAGCATTTT. It encodes CASGDPRGQGGQPQHF.

The chain uses TRBV5-1 and TRBJ2-2; tentative D call: TRBD1 (5 bases). The CDR3 has 14 amino acids. V was shortened by 2 bases and J by 6 bases, with 11 bases between the two germline ends. CDR1 and CDR2 from the germline V gene are SGHRS and YFSETQ. The DNA of the CDR3 is TGCGCCAGCAGCTTACCCAGGGTCCCCGGGGAGCTGTTTTTT. Protein product: CASSLPRVPGELFF.

The gene calls are TRBV18 and TRBJ1-2; weak D call: TRBD1 (5 bases). The CDR3 contains 15 residues. V was clipped by 5 bases and J by 1 base, with 14 bases between them. The germline V gene has CDR1 KGHSH and CDR2 LQKENI. This chain's CDR3 is CASSLGPLSNYGYTF. The CDR3 DNA reads TGTGCCAGCTCATTGGGGCCTCTTAGTAACTATGGCTACACCTTC. Supplemented by reference TRBV18 and TRBJ1-2, the full variable domain reads NAGVMQNPRHLVRRRGQEARLRCSPMKGHSHVYWYRQLPEEGLKFMVYLQKENIIDESGMPKERFSAEFPKEGPSILRIQQVVRGDSAAYFCASSLGPLSNYGYTFGSGTRLTVV.

The chain links TRBV30 to TRBJ1-1; D is perhaps TRBD1 (5 bases). Trimming left V 1 base short and J 3 bases short, with 6 bases between. The V gene's germline CDR1 is GTSNPN and CDR2 SVGIG (reference sequence). There are 12 residues in the CDR3. CDR3 nucleotides: TGTGCCTGGAGTGGGGGGTACACTGAAGCTTTCTTT. It specifies CAWSGGYTEAFF.